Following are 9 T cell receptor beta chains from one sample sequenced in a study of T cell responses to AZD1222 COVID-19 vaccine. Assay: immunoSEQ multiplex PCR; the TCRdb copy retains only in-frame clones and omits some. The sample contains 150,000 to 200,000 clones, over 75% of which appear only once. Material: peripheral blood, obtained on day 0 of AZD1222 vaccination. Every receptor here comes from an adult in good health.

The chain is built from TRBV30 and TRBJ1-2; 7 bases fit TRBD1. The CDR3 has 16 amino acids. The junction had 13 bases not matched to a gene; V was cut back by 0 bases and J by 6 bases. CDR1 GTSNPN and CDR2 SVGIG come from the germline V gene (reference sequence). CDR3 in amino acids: CAWSVKLGQGVNGYTF. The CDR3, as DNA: TGTGCCTGGAGTGTAAAGTTGGGGCAGGGGGTAAATGGCTACACCTTC.

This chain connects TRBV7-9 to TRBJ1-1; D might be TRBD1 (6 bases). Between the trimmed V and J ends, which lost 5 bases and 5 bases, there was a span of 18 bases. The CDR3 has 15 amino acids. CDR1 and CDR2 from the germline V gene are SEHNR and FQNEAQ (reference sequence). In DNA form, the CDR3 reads TGTGCCAGCAGCGTTCTGCAGGGGTTCGGGACTGAAGCTTTCTTT. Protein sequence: CASSVLQGFGTEAFF.

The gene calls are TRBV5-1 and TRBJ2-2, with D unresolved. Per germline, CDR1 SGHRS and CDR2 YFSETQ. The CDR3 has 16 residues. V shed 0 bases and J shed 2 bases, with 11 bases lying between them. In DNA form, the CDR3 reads TGCGCCAGCAGCTTGGATGGCCGATCCAACACCGGGGAGCTGTTTTTT. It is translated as CASSLDGRSNTGELFF.

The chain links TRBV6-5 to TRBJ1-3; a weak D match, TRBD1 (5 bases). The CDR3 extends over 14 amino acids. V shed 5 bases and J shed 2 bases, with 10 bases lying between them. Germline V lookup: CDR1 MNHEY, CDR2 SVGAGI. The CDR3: CASSIGGTGNTIYF. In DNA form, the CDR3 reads TGTGCCAGCAGTATCGGGGGTACTGGAAACACCATATATTTT.

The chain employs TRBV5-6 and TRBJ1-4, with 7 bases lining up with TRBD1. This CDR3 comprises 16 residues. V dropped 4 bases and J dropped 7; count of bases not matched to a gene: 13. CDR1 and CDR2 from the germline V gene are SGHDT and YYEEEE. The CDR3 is CASSPSGTEWGEKLFF. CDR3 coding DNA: TGTGCCAGCAGCCCATCCGGGACAGAATGGGGTGAAAAACTGTTTTTT.

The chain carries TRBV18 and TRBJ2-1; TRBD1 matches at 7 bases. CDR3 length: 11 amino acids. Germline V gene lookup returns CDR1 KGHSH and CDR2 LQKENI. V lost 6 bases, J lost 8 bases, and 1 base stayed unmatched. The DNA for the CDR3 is TGTGCCAGCTCCCAGGGGGATGAGCAGTTCTTC. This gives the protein CASSQGDEQFF.

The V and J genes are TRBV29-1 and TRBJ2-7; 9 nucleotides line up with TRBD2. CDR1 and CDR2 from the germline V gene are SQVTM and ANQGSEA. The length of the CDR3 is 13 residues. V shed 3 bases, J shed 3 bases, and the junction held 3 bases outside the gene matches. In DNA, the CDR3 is TGCAGCGTTGATAATAGCGGGGGCTACGAGCAGTACTTC. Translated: CSVDNSGGYEQYF.

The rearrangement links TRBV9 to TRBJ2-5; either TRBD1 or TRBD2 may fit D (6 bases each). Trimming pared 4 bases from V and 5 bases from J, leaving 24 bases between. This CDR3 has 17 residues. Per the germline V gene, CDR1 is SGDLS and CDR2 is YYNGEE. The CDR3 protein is CASSPTWARGAGETQYF. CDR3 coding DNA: TGTGCCAGCAGCCCCACTTGGGCGAGGGGGGCTGGTGAGACCCAGTACTTC.

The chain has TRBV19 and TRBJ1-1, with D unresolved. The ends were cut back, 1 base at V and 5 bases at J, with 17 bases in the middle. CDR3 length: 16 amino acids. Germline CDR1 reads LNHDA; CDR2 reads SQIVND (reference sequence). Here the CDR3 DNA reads TGTGCCAGTAGTATAGGCATAGGACTTGCCGGAACTGAAGCTTTCTTT. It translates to CASSIGIGLAGTEAFF. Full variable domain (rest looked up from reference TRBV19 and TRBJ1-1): DGGITQSPKYLFRKEGQNVTLSCEQNLNHDAMYWYRQDPGQGLRLIYYSQIVNDFQKGDIAEGYSVSREKKESFPLTVTSAQKNPTAFYLCASSIGIGLAGTEAFFGQGTRLTVV.